This TCR beta chain originates from a study of OX40 agonist ivuxolimab in advanced cancers. Whole-study context: Eligibility admitted prior anti-PD-1, anti-PD-L1 or anti-CTLA-4 therapy; 40% to 50% had some.

Findings and limits, study-wide: It was also the case that some nonresponders had low normalized T-cell clonal expansion.

This clone showed up just a few times. Antigen: not known. The protocol was immunoSEQ multiplex PCR, while the TCRdb copy is restricted to in-frame clones and leaves out a portion. This repertoire shows about 16,000 clones, about 82% found once; its top ten account for approximately 0.7%. The CDR3 spans 11 residues. Germline values: CDR1 SNHLY, CDR2 FYNNEI. V was cut by 5 bases and J by 5 bases, with 6 bases left in between. This TCR was sampled from an adult with an advanced solid tumor such as melanoma, head and neck, liver or kidney cancer. The chain is built from TRBV2 and TRBJ1-1; D not resolved. The sample was CD4+ or CD8+ T cells sorted from blood, taken in a trial of the OX40 agonist ivuxolimab. CDR3 amino acids: CASSSDTEAFF. The CDR3 nucleotides are TGTGCCAGCAGTTCAGATACTGAAGCTTTCTTT.